The present T cell receptor beta chain was sequenced within a study of cytomegalovirus exposure and HLA in healthy donors. This CDR3 has 16 amino acids. In germline, CDR1 is MDHEN, CDR2 SYDVKM. V trimming: 2 bases; J trimming: 5 bases; junction bases outside the gene matches: 6. The table came from immunoSEQ multiplex PCR; TCRdb's copy has only in-frame clones and leaves some out. The data contain 150,000 to 200,000 clones, about four fifths of them singletons. V is TRBV28 and J is TRBJ1-4, with 9 bases that match TRBD1. Input material: PBMCs. This receptor was taken from a man aged 25-45 years in good health and CMV-seropositive. The CDR3 bases are TGTGCCAGCAGTTTAGGGAACAGGGGGCTAAATGAAAAACTGTTTTTT. Translating it yields CASSLGNRGLNEKLFF.